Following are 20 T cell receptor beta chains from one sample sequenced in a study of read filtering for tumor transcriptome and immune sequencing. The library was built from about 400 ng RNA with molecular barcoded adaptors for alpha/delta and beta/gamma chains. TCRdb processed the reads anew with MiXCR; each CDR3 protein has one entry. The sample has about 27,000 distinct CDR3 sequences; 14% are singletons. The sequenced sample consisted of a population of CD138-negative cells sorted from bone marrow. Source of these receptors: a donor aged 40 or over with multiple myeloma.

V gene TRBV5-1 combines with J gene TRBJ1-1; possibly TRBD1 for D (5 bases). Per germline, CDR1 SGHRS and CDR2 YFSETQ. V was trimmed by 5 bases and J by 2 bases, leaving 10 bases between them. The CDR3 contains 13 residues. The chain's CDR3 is CASRSDTNTEAFF. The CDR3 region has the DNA TGCGCCAGCAGGTCGGACACTAACACTGAAGCTTTCTTT.

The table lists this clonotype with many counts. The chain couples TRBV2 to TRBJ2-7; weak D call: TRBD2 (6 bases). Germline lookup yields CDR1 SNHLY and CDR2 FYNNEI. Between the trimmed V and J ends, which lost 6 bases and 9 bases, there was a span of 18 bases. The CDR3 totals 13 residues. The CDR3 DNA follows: TGTGCCAGCAGCCAAGGTGCCATGGGGGGGCAGTACTTC. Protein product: CASSQGAMGGQYF.

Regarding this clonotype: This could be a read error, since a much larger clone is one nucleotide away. The CDR3 DNA follows: TGTGCCAGCAGACCGAGCGGCAGCTCCTACAATGAGCAGCTCTTC. It is translated as CASRPSGSSYNEQLF. The V gene is TRBV6-5, the J gene TRBJ2-1, with a possible D match to TRBD2 (5 bases). CDR3 length: 15 residues. Per the germline V gene, CDR1 is MNHEY and CDR2 is SVGAGI.

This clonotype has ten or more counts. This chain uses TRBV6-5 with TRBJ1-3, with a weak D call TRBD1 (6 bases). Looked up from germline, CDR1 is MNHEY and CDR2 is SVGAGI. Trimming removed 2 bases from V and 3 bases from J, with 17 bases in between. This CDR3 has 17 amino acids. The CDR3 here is CASSYADSRESGNTIYF. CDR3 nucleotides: TGTGCCAGCAGTTACGCGGACAGTAGGGAAAGTGGAAACACCATATATTTT.

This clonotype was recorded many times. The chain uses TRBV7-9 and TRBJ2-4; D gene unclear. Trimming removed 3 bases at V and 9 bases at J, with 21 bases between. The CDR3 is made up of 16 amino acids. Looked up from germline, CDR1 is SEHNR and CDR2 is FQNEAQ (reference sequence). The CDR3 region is CASSFGMPRVDGIQYF. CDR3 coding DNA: TGTGCCAGCAGCTTTGGTATGCCCCGGGTGGACGGCATTCAGTACTTC. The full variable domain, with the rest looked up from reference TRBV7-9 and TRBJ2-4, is DTGVSQNPRHKITKRGQNVTFRCDPISEHNRLYWYRQTLGQGPEFLTYFQNEAQLEKSRLLSDRFSAERPKGSFSTLEIQRTEQGDSAMYLCASSFGMPRVDGIQYFGAGTRLSVL.

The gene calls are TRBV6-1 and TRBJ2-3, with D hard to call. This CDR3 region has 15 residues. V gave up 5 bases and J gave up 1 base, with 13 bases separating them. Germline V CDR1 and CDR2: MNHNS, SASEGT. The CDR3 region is CASSREAQGTDTQYF. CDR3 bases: TGTGCCAGCAGTCGCGAGGCGCAGGGCACAGATACGCAGTATTTT.

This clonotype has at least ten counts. DNA for the CDR3: TGTGCCAGCAGCAAAAGAACTGAATCCGGGGAGCTGTTTTTT. Its translation: CASSKRTESGELFF. The J gene is TRBJ2-2, the V gene TRBV7-9, with D hard to call. There are 14 residues in the CDR3. V was cut by 5 bases and J by 6 bases, with 13 bases left in between. Germline lookup yields CDR1 SEHNR and CDR2 FQNEAQ (reference sequence).

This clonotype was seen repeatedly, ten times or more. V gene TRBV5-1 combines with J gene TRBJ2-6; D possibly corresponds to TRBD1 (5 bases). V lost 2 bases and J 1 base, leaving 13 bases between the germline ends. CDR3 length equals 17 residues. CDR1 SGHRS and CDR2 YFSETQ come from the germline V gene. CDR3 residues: CASSFGAGWSGANVLTF. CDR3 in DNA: TGCGCCAGCAGCTTCGGAGCAGGGTGGTCTGGGGCCAACGTCCTGACTTTC.

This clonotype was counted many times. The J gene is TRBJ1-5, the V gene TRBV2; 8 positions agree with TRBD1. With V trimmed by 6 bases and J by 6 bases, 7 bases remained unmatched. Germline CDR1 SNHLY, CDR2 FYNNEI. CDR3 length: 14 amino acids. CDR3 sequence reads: CASRIMDRVQPQHF. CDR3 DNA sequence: TGTGCCAGCAGGATAATGGACAGGGTTCAGCCCCAGCATTTT.

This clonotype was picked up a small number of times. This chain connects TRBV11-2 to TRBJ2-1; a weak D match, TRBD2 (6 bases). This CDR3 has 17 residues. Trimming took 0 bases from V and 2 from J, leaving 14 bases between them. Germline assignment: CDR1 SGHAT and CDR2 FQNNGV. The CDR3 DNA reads TGTGCCAGCAGCTTAGATCTCGCTAGCGCAGCCTACAATGAGCAGTTCTTC. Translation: CASSLDLASAAYNEQFF.

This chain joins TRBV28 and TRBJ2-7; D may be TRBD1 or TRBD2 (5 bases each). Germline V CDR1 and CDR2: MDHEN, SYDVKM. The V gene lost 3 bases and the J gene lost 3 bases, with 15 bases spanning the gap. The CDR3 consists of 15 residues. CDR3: CASSFSGTLNYEQYF. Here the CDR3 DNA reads TGTGCCAGCAGTTTTTCTGGGACCCTCAACTACGAGCAGTACTTC.

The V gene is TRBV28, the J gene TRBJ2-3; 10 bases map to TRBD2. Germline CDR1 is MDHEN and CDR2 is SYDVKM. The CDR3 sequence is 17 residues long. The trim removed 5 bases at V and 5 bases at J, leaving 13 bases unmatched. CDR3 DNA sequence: TGTGCCAGCAGTCTATCCGGAGCGGGAGGGAAAGGAGATACGCAGTATTTT. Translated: CASSLSGAGGKGDTQYF.

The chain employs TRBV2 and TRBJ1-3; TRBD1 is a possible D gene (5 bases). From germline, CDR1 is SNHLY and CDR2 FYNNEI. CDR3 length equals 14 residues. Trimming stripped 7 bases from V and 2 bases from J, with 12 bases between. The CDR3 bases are TGTGCCAGCACCCGGGGGGACGCTGGAAACACCATATATTTT. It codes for CASTRGDAGNTIYF.

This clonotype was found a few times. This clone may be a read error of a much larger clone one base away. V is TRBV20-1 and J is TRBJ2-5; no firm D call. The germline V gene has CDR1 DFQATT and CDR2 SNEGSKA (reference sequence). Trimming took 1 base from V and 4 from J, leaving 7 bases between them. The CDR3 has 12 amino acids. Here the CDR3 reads CSARGTGETQYF. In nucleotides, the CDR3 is TGCAGTGCTAGAGGAACGGGAGAGACCCAGTACTTC.

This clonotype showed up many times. The CDR3 nucleotides read TGTGCCAGCAGCGCACAGGGAAGGGGCACAGATACGCAGTATTTT. Amino acid sequence: CASSAQGRGTDTQYF. The chain recombines TRBV7-9 with TRBJ2-3, with D perhaps matching TRBD1 (6 bases). This CDR3 spans 15 amino acids. Trimming cost V 5 bases and J 1 base, with 13 bases left between them. Germline CDR1 SEHNR, CDR2 FQNEAQ (reference sequence). The whole variable domain, remainder taken from reference TRBV7-9 and TRBJ2-3, is DTGVSQNPRHKITKRGQNVTFRCDPISEHNRLYWYRQTLGQGPEFLTYFQNEAQLEKSRLLSDRFSAERPKGSFSTLEIQRTEQGDSAMYLCASSAQGRGTDTQYFGPGTRLTVL.

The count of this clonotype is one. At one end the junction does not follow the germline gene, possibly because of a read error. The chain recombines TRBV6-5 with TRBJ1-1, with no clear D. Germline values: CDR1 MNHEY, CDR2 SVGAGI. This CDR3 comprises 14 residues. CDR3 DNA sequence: TGTGCCAGCAGCCACCGTACCCTCGCCACTGAAGATTTCTTT. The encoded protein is CASSHRTLATEDFF.

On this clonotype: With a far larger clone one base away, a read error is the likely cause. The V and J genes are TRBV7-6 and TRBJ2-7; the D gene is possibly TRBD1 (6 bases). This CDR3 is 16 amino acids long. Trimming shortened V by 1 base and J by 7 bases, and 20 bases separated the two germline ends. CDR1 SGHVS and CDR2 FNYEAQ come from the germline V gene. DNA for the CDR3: TGTGCCAGCAGCTTAGGTCCAGGTACCGGGGACAATGAGCAGTACTTC. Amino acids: CASSLGPGTGDNEQYF. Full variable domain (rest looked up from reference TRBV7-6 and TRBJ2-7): GAGVSQSPRYKVTKRGQDVALRCDPISGHVSLYWYRQALGQGPEFLTYFNYEAQQDKSGLPNDRFSAERPEGSISTLTIQRTEQRDSAMYRCASSLGPGTGDNEQYFGPGTRLTVT.

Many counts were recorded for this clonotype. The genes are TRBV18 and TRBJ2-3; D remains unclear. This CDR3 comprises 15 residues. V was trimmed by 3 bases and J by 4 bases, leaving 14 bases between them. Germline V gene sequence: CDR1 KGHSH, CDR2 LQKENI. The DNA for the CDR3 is TGTGCCAGCTCACCGGGGTATGGGGTGGCAGATACGCAGTATTTT. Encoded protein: CASSPGYGVADTQYF.

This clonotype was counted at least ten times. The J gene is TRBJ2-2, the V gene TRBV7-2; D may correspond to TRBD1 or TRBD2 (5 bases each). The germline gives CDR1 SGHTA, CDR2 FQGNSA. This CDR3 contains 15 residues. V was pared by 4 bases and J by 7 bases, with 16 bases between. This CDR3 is CASSSAGTISGELFF. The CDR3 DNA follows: TGTGCCAGCAGCTCAGCTGGGACCATCAGCGGGGAGCTGTTTTTT.

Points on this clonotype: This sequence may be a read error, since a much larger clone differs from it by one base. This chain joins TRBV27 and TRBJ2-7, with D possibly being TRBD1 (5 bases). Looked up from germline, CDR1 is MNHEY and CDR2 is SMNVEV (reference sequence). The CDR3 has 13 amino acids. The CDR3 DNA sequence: TGTGCCAGCGGAAGGGGCCCGTCCTGCGAGCAGTACTTC. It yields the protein CASGRGPSCEQYF.